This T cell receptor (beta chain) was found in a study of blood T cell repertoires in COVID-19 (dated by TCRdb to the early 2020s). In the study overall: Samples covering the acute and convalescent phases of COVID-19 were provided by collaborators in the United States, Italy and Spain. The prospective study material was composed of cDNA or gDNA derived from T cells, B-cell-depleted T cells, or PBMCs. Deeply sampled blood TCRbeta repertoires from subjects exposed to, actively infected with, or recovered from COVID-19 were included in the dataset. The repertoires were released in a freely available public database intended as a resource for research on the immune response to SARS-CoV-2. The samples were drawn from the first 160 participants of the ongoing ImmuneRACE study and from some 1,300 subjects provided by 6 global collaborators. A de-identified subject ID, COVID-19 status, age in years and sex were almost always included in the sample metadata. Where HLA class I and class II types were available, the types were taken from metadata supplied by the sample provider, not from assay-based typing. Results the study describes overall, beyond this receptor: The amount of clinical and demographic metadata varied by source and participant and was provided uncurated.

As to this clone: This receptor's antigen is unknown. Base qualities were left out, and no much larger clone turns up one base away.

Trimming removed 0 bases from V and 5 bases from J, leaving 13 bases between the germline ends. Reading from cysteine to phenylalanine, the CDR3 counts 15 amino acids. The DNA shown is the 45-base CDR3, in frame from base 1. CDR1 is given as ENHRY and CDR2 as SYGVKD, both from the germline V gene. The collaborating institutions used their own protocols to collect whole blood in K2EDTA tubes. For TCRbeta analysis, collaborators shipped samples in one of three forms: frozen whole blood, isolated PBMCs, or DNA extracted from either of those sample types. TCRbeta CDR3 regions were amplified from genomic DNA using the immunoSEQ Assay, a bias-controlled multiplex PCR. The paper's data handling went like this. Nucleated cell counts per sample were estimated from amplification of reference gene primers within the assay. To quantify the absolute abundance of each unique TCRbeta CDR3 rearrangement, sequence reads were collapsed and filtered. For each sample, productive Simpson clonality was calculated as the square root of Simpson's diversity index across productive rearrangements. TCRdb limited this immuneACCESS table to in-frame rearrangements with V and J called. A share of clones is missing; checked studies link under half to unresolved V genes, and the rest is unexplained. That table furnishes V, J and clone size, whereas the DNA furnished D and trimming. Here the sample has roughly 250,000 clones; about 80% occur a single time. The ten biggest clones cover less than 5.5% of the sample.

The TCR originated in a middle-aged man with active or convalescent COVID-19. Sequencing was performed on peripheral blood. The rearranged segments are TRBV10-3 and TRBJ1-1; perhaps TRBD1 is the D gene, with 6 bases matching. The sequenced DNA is TGTGCCATCAGTGAGTCGACAGGTAAGGGGACTGAAGCTTTCTTT. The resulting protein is CAISESTGKGTEAFF.